These 5 T cell receptor beta chains originate from one sample sequenced in a study of blood T cell repertoires in COVID-19. Profiled with immunoSEQ multiplex PCR; TCRdb holds only in-frame clones, not every one. Altogether 300,000 to 450,000 clones are present, 75% to 90% being singletons, with the ten largest covering about 1%. Sequencing was done on a sample of PBMCs or T cells enriched from blood (not recorded which). Receptor source: a man aged 18 to 29 who had recovered from COVID-19.

CDR3 residues: CASSQGRLALGNEQFF. Here the CDR3 DNA reads TGTGCCAGCAGCCAAGGCCGGCTAGCTTTAGGCAATGAGCAGTTCTTC. The V call is TRBV14, the J call TRBJ2-1, with D tentatively TRBD2 (5 bases). The CDR3 is made up of 16 amino acids. The V end was cut by 1 base, the J end by 6 bases, with 16 bases between. CDR1 is SGHDN and CDR2 is FVKESK in the germline V gene.

V gene TRBV7-3 combines with J gene TRBJ1-3; 7 nucleotides align to TRBD1. With 1 base clipped from V and 0 bases from J, the junction kept 6 bases outside the gene matches. The CDR3 spans 17 residues. Per the germline V gene, CDR1 is SGHTA and CDR2 is FQGTGA. CDR3 sequence reads: CASSLIGTETSGNTIYF. In nucleotides, the CDR3 is TGTGCCAGCAGCTTAATAGGGACAGAGACCTCTGGAAACACCATATATTTT.

J is TRBJ2-1 and V is TRBV20-1, with D possibly TRBD2 on 7 matching bases. The germline V gene has CDR1 DFQATT and CDR2 SNEGSKA (reference sequence). V dropped 4 bases and J dropped 9 bases, with 10 bases sitting between them. The CDR3 sequence is 11 residues long. The CDR3 reads CSATGGLEQFF. In DNA, the CDR3 is TGCAGTGCTACCGGGGGGCTTGAGCAGTTCTTC.

The chain links TRBV7-3 to TRBJ2-5; TRBD2 matches at 13 bases. The CDR3 contains 16 residues. Losses at the gene ends were 6 bases for V and 5 bases for J; bases not matched to a gene: 9. Germline assignment: CDR1 SGHTA and CDR2 FQGTGA. Here the CDR3 DNA reads TGTGCCAGCAGATCCGGACTAGCGGGAGAGGGGGAGACCCAGTACTTC. It yields the protein CASRSGLAGEGETQYF.

This clone was counted at least ten times. V and J are TRBV4-1 and TRBJ1-1, with 9 bases matching TRBD1. Germline V gene lookup returns CDR1 MGHRA and CDR2 YSYEKL. The length of the CDR3 is 18 residues. J was trimmed by 0 bases and V by 1 base; bases with no gene match: 9. In nucleotides, the CDR3 is TGCGCCAGCAGCCAAGTTGGGACAGGGAAATATCTGAACACTGAAGCTTTCTTT. Encoded protein: CASSQVGTGKYLNTEAFF.